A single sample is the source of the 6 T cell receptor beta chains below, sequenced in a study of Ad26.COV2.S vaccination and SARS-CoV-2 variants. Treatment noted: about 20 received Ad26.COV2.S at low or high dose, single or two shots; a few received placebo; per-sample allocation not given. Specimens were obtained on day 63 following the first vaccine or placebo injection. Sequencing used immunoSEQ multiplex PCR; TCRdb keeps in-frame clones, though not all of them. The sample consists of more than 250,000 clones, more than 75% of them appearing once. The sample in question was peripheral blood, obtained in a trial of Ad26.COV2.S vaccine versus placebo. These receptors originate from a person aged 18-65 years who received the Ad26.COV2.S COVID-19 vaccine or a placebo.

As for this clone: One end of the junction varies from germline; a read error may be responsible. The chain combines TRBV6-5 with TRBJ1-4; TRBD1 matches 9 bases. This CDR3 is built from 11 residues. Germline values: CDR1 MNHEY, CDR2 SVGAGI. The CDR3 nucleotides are TGTGCCAGCAGTTGGGGGGACAGGGAGATTTTT. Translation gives CASSWGDREIF.

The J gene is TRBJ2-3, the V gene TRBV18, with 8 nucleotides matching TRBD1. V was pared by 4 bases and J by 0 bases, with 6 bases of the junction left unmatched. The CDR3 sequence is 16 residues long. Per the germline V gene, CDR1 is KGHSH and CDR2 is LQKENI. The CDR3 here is CASSLRRDRSTDTQYF. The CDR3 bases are TGTGCCAGCTCACTACGCCGGGACAGGAGCACAGATACGCAGTATTTT.

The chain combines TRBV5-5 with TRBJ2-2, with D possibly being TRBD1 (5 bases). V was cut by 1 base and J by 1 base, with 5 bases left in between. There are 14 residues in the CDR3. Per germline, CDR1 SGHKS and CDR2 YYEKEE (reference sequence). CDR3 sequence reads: CASSLQGNTGELFF. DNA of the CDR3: TGTGCCAGCAGCTTGCAGGGGAACACCGGGGAGCTGTTTTTT. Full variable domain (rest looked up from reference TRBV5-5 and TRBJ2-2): DAGVTQSPTHLIKTRGQQVTLRCSPISGHKSVSWYQQVLGQGPQFIFQYYEKEERGRGNFPDRFSARQFPNYSSELNVNALLLGDSALYLCASSLQGNTGELFFGEGSRLTVL.

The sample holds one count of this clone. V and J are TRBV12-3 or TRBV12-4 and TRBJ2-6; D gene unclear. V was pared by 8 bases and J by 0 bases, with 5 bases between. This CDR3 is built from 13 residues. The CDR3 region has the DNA TGTGCCAGCGGCATCTCTGGGGCCAACGTCCTGACTTTC. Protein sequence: CASGISGANVLTF.

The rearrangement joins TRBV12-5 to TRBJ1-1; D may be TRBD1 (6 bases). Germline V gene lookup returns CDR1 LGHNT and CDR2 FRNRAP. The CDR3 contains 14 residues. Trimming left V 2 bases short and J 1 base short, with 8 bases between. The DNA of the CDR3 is TGTGCTAGTGGTTTGATGGGGGCGAACACTGAAGCTTTCTTT. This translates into CASGLMGANTEAFF.

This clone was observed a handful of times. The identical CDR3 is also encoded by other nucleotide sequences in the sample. CDR3 loop: CASRKSSGANVLTF. The CDR3 DNA reads TGTGCCAGCAGGAAGAGCTCTGGGGCCAACGTCCTGACTTTC. The chain joins TRBV2 to TRBJ2-6; D gene unclear. V lost 6 bases, J lost 0 bases, and 6 bases lay in between. The CDR3 extends over 14 amino acids. Germline lookup yields CDR1 SNHLY and CDR2 FYNNEI.